These 22 T cell receptor beta chains were sequenced from one sample in a study of neurological immune-mediated disorders. TCRdb ran MiXCR on the 5' RACE reads and lists one entry per CDR3 protein. This sample has 71,000 or so distinct CDR3 sequences, with about 5.5% found just once. The sequenced sample was PBMCs. These receptors were collected from a woman aged 25 to 39 with multiple sclerosis.

In its sample, this clonotype was seen many times. The chain joins TRBV4-1 to TRBJ2-1; 11 bases line up with TRBD2. The CDR3 extends over 16 amino acids. The J segment lost 8 bases and the V segment lost 6 bases, leaving 12 bases of the junction unmatched. CDR1 is MGHRA and CDR2 is YSYEKL in the germline V gene. This chain's CDR3 is CASSLTLAGVYDEQFF. The CDR3 coding sequence is TGCGCCAGCAGTCTTACACTAGCGGGAGTTTATGATGAGCAGTTCTTC.

This clonotype occurred many times. The chain has TRBV5-1 and TRBJ2-3; D is ambiguous. This CDR3 region has 13 residues. The V end lost 5 bases, the J end lost 9 bases, and 16 bases lay between the germline ends. Germline CDR1 SGHRS, CDR2 YFSETQ. For the CDR3, the DNA is TGCGCCAGCAGACCTGGTTCGGTGCCAACGCAGTATTTT. Its protein product is CASRPGSVPTQYF.

This clonotype came up many times. The CDR3 nucleotides are TGTGCCAGCAGCTTAGTCAGGGAAGATACGCAGTATTTT. Translation gives CASSLVREDTQYF. The chain couples TRBV7-7 to TRBJ2-3, with TRBD1 as a possible D gene (5 bases). V lost 1 base, J lost 5 bases, and 7 bases lay in between. The germline CDR1 and CDR2 sequences are SSHAT and FNYEAQ (reference sequence). The CDR3 has 13 residues.

This clonotype was detected many times. The rearrangement uses TRBV5-1 and TRBJ1-2; the match to TRBD1 covers 7 bases. Germline CDR1 and CDR2: SGHRS and YFSETQ. The CDR3 runs 17 residues. The junction had 15 bases not matched to a gene; V was cut back by 1 base and J by 6 bases. CDR3: CASSLLQGGLVGNGYTF. The CDR3 nucleotides are TGCGCCAGCAGCTTGCTGCAGGGGGGACTGGTTGGCAATGGCTACACCTTC.

This clonotype showed up many times. This chain joins TRBV20-1 and TRBJ2-1, with D tentatively TRBD2 (6 bases). This CDR3 region has 14 residues. The germline CDR1 and CDR2 sequences are DFQATT and SNEGSKA (reference sequence). V was clipped by 6 bases and J by 7 bases, with 19 bases between them. The CDR3: CSAGGPYSLNEQFF. The CDR3 DNA follows: TGCAGTGCCGGAGGGCCCTACTCTTTGAATGAGCAGTTCTTC.

This clonotype has at least ten counts. The chain combines TRBV6-5 with TRBJ2-1; 7 bases fit TRBD1. The germline CDR1 and CDR2 sequences are MNHEY and SVGAGI. After removal of 7 bases from V and 3 bases from J, the junction contained 12 bases not matched to a gene. This CDR3 comprises 16 residues. The CDR3 here is CASTRGTPEGYNEQFF. The CDR3 DNA sequence: TGTGCCAGCACCAGGGGGACCCCTGAAGGCTACAATGAGCAGTTCTTC.

This clonotype was seen many times. The chain carries TRBV5-1 and TRBJ2-1; D is uncertain. The V gene's germline CDR1 is SGHRS and CDR2 YFSETQ. The CDR3 is 12 residues long. V was cut by 0 bases and J by 6 bases, with 4 bases left in between. The CDR3 sequence: CASSLDTNEQFF. In nucleotides, the CDR3 is TGCGCCAGCAGCTTGGATACCAATGAGCAGTTCTTC.

This clonotype was seen ten or more times. The rearrangement uses TRBV20-1 and TRBJ2-1; 7 bases line up with TRBD2. CDR3 length: 12 amino acids. J was trimmed by 6 bases and V by 7 bases; bases with no gene match: 6. The germline V gene encodes CDR1 DFQATT and CDR2 SNEGSKA (reference sequence). The CDR3 spells CSGWGEGNEQFF. DNA of the CDR3: TGCAGTGGATGGGGGGAGGGCAATGAGCAGTTCTTC.

There are a few counts of this clonotype. J is TRBJ1-5 and V is TRBV5-1; D ambiguous. The germline V gene has CDR1 SGHRS and CDR2 YFSETQ. This CDR3 region has 13 residues. The ends were cut back, 0 bases at V and 4 bases at J, with 5 bases in the middle. CDR3 DNA sequence: TGCGCCAGCAGCTTGGATGTGAATCAGCCCCAGCATTTT. Its translation: CASSLDVNQPQHF. Filled out from reference TRBV5-1 and TRBJ1-5, the complete variable domain reads KAGVTQTPRYLIKTRGQQVTLSCSPISGHRSVSWYQQTPGQGLQFLFEYFSETQRNKGNFPGRFSGRQFSNSRSEMNVSTLELGDSALYLCASSLDVNQPQHFGDGTRLSIL.

This clonotype was recorded at least ten times. The genes are TRBV28 and TRBJ2-7; the D gene could be TRBD1 or TRBD2 (5 bases each). Trimming left V 6 bases short and J 6 bases short, with 18 bases between. There are 14 residues in the CDR3. In germline, CDR1 is MDHEN, CDR2 SYDVKM. The CDR3 nucleotides are TGTGCCAGCAGGGGGGAAGCGGCTCTGGTCGAGCAGTACTTC. Translation: CASRGEAALVEQYF.

This clonotype has ten or more counts. The J gene is TRBJ2-7, the V gene TRBV12-3 or TRBV12-4; D is undetermined. Trimming stripped 1 base from V and 4 bases from J, with 8 bases between. This CDR3 has 13 amino acids. The CDR3 bases are TGTGCCAGCAGTTTAGGAAGGGCATACGAGCAGTACTTC. This gives the protein CASSLGRAYEQYF.

This clonotype occurred many times. CDR3 protein: CASSLAGGLDTQYF. The CDR3 bases are TGTGCCAGCAGCCTAGCGGGAGGTTTAGATACGCAGTATTTT. This rearrangement joins TRBV12-3 or TRBV12-4 to TRBJ2-3, with 11 bases fitting TRBD2. This CDR3 contains 14 residues. V trimming: 6 bases; J trimming: 5 bases; junction bases outside the gene matches: 4.

This clonotype appeared many times. The chain combines TRBV5-1 with TRBJ1-1, with TRBD1 as a possible D gene (5 bases). Per the germline V gene, CDR1 is SGHRS and CDR2 is YFSETQ. This CDR3 is built from 18 residues. V was cut by 1 base and J by 3 bases, with 22 bases left in between. This CDR3 reads CASSLRDSRTLGDTEAFF. DNA for the CDR3: TGCGCCAGCAGCTTGCGAGACAGCCGAACTCTGGGGGACACTGAAGCTTTCTTT.

This rearrangement joins TRBV7-2 to TRBJ1-1, with unresolved D. The CDR3 has 14 residues. Germline values: CDR1 SGHTA, CDR2 FQGNSA. Trimming shortened V by 5 bases and J by 10 bases, and 20 bases separated the two germline ends. The CDR3, as DNA: TGTGCCAGCAGCCTGCATTCCGAAATGGAGAGAGCTTTCTTT. Translating gives CASSLHSEMERAFF.

This clonotype came up many times. The rearrangement joins TRBV5-1 to TRBJ2-7; TRBD2 agrees at 12 bases. With 1 base clipped from V and 2 bases from J, the junction kept 10 bases outside the gene matches. The CDR3 is 18 amino acids. Germline lookup yields CDR1 SGHRS and CDR2 YFSETQ. The CDR3 nucleotides read TGCGCCAGCAGCTTGTTGGGGGGACTAGCGGGCTCCGCCTACGAGCAGTACTTC. This encodes CASSLLGGLAGSAYEQYF.

Many counts were recorded for this clonotype. The rearrangement joins TRBV12-3 or TRBV12-4 to TRBJ1-6, with 8 positions matching TRBD1. J gave up 14 bases and V 1 base, and 7 bases lay outside the gene matches. The CDR3 covers 14 residues. The CDR3 DNA reads as TGTGCCAGCAGTTTAGGACAGGGGTTCTCCTCCCTCCACTTT. Translating gives CASSLGQGFSSLHF.

This clonotype has a count of ten or more. The CDR3 sequence is CAISESDYEQYF. The CDR3 coding sequence is TGTGCCATCAGTGAGTCGGACTACGAGCAGTACTTC. The chain couples TRBV10-3 to TRBJ2-7; D gene unclear. The V gene's germline CDR1 is ENHRY and CDR2 SYGVKD. The CDR3 is 12 residues long. Between the trimmed V and J ends, which lost 0 bases and 3 bases, there was a span of 3 bases.

This clonotype appeared a few times. A read error may explain this, as a much larger clone is one base away. The V gene is TRBV5-1, the J gene TRBJ2-5; 10 bases are a match to TRBD1. This CDR3 region has 14 residues. Germline CDR1 is SGHRS and CDR2 is YFSETQ. The CDR3 protein is CASSYGQGGENQYF. Written as DNA, the CDR3 is TGCGCCAGCAGCTACGGACAGGGGGGAGAGAACCAGTACTTC.

The sample holds many counts of this clonotype. This chain connects TRBV20-1 to TRBJ2-5, with D tentatively TRBD1 (7 bases). Germline CDR1 reads DFQATT; CDR2 reads SNEGSKA (reference sequence). V lost 1 base, J lost 2 bases, and 20 bases lay in between. This CDR3 comprises 17 residues. CDR3 residues: CSARVLEGQPTQETQYF. In DNA form, the CDR3 reads TGCAGTGCTAGAGTACTGGAGGGACAGCCGACTCAAGAGACCCAGTACTTC.

This clonotype was picked up a small number of times. CDR3 bases: TGTGCCAGCAGCTTGGGTGACCTCACCGGGGAGCTGTTTTTT. The encoded protein is CASSLGDLTGELFF. The chain recombines TRBV5-6 with TRBJ2-2; D is ambiguous. This CDR3 region has 14 residues. Trimming pared 0 bases from V and 4 bases from J, leaving 7 bases between. The germline gives CDR1 SGHDT, CDR2 YYEEEE.

This clonotype has at least ten counts. The chain recombines TRBV5-6 with TRBJ2-5; 7 bases agree with TRBD2. The CDR3 spans 15 residues. Looked up from germline, CDR1 is SGHDT and CDR2 is YYEEEE. J was trimmed by 5 bases and V by 5 bases; bases with no gene match: 12. The CDR3 DNA is TGTGCCAGCAGTCCCCCGGGAGGCGCCGGGGAGACCCAGTACTTC. This codes for CASSPPGGAGETQYF.

This clonotype was seen repeatedly, ten times or more. This chain joins TRBV5-1 and TRBJ2-5; D unresolved. The CDR3 length is 12 residues. The V gene's germline CDR1 is SGHRS and CDR2 YFSETQ. The V gene lost 1 base and the J gene lost 5 bases, with 6 bases spanning the gap. CDR3 DNA: TGCGCCAGCAGCTTGACGTCGGAGACCCAGTACTTC. This gives the protein CASSLTSETQYF.